Below, 19 T cell receptor beta chains from the same sample are listed, as sequenced in a study of T cell clonotyping in hematopoietic cell transplantation. The method was immunoSEQ multiplex PCR; TCRdb's version includes in-frame clones alone and lacks a portion of them. The table records 13,000 to 15,000 clones, about three fifths of them present only once. The sample taken for sequencing was PBMCs. The receptors were gathered from a human donor who either received an allogeneic hematopoietic cell transplant for a myeloid malignancy or was a related donor (not recorded which). Some clones in this sample may be carry-over from other donors' samples.

This clone was seen more than once but under ten times. This sequence joins TRBV4-3 and TRBJ1-4; perhaps TRBD1 as D (5 bases). This CDR3 comprises 15 residues. CDR1 and CDR2 from the germline V gene are LGHNA and YSLEER. Trimming pared 0 bases from V and 5 bases from J, leaving 10 bases between. Here the CDR3 reads CASSQDIRDNEKLFF. CDR3 nucleotide sequence: TGCGCCAGCAGCCAAGATATCAGGGACAATGAAAAACTGTTTTTT.

The chain carries TRBV5-1 and TRBJ2-3, with TRBD1 identical over 10 bases. With V trimmed by 4 bases and J by 0 bases, 5 bases remained unmatched. Per germline, CDR1 SGHRS and CDR2 YFSETQ. CDR3 size: 16 residues. CDR3 residues: CASSQGTGASTDTQYF. The CDR3 DNA reads TGCGCCAGCAGCCAAGGGACAGGGGCTAGCACAGATACGCAGTATTTT. Complete variable domain (other parts from reference TRBV5-1 and TRBJ2-3): KAGVTQTPRYLIKTRGQQVTLSCSPISGHRSVSWYQQTPGQGLQFLFEYFSETQRNKGNFPGRFSGRQFSNSRSEMNVSTLELGDSALYLCASSQGTGASTDTQYFGPGTRLTVL.

The sample holds one count of this clone. The gene calls are TRBV28 and TRBJ2-5; TRBD2 aligns across 9 bases. The J call may be in error: the DNA end matches TRBJ2-7 better. The CDR3 totals 15 residues. CDR1 MDHEN and CDR2 SYDVKM come from the germline V gene. The CDR3 region is CASSYSRTSDDEQYF. For the CDR3, the DNA is TGTGCCAGCAGTTACTCCAGGACTAGCGATGACGAGCAGTACTTC.

The chain has TRBV7-9 and TRBJ2-7; 8 positions agree with TRBD1. The CDR3 is 15 residues long. Germline assignment: CDR1 SEHNR and CDR2 FQNEAQ (reference sequence). Trimming removed 3 bases from V and 3 bases from J; junction bases left unmatched: 7. The CDR3 loop reads CASSFQETGVYEQYF. The CDR3 DNA is TGTGCCAGCAGCTTCCAAGAGACAGGGGTCTACGAGCAGTACTTC.

The chain joins TRBV10-3 to TRBJ1-3; 9 bases fit TRBD1. Germline CDR1 ENHRY, CDR2 SYGVKD. The CDR3 loop spans 14 amino acids. J gave up 10 bases and V 2 bases, and 6 bases lay outside the gene matches. The CDR3 sequence is CAISEPRQGGTIYF. The DNA for the CDR3 is TGTGCCATCAGTGAGCCCCGACAGGGGGGGACCATATATTTT.

The genes are TRBV6-5 and TRBJ1-1; 8 nucleotides line up with TRBD1. V trimming: 7 bases; J trimming: 6 bases; junction bases outside the gene matches: 10. The germline V gene encodes CDR1 MNHEY and CDR2 SVGAGI. This CDR3 has 14 amino acids. The CDR3: CASIVTSGGSEAFF. In nucleotides, the CDR3 is TGTGCCAGCATCGTGACTTCAGGGGGCTCTGAAGCTTTCTTT.

The rearrangement links TRBV19 to TRBJ1-1; 11 bases map to TRBD1. The germline V gene has CDR1 LNHDA and CDR2 SQIVND (reference sequence). This CDR3 contains 16 residues. V trimming: 1 base; J trimming: 0 bases; junction bases outside the gene matches: 1. CDR3 DNA: TGTGCCAGTAGTATAGGGACAGGGGGCGTGAACACTGAAGCTTTCTTT. It is translated as CASSIGTGGVNTEAFF.

The chain recombines TRBV25-1 with TRBJ1-1; D is uncertain. With 6 bases removed from V and 0 bases from J, the gap between germline ends came to 5 bases. Germline V CDR1 and CDR2: MGHDK, SYGVNS. This CDR3 contains 12 residues. The DNA for the CDR3 is TGTGCCAGCAGGGACGTGAACACTGAAGCTTTCTTT. Its protein product is CASRDVNTEAFF.

V is TRBV30 and J is TRBJ1-5, with D hard to call. The V end was cut by 5 bases, the J end by 5 bases, with 19 bases between. Per the germline V gene, CDR1 is GTSNPN and CDR2 is SVGIG (reference sequence). The CDR3 runs 15 residues. Here the CDR3 reads CAWSREGERHQPQHF. The CDR3, as DNA: TGTGCCTGGTCACGAGAGGGCGAACGCCATCAGCCCCAGCATTTT.

The rearrangement joins TRBV5-1 to TRBJ1-1, with D possibly matching TRBD1 (5 bases). V gave up 4 bases and J gave up 1 base, with 14 bases separating them. Per the germline V gene, CDR1 is SGHRS and CDR2 is YFSETQ. The CDR3 is 15 amino acids. The CDR3 coding sequence is TGCGCCAGCAGCCCCCCAGCAGGGACGAACACTGAAGCTTTCTTT. Its translation is CASSPPAGTNTEAFF. Full variable domain (missing parts from reference TRBV5-1 and TRBJ1-1): KAGVTQTPRYLIKTRGQQVTLSCSPISGHRSVSWYQQTPGQGLQFLFEYFSETQRNKGNFPGRFSGRQFSNSRSEMNVSTLELGDSALYLCASSPPAGTNTEAFFGQGTRLTVV.

This chain connects TRBV7-6 to TRBJ2-2; D may correspond to TRBD1 or TRBD2 (6 bases each). CDR3 length: 14 amino acids. The V gene lost 1 base and the J gene lost 4 bases, with 7 bases spanning the gap. The germline gives CDR1 SGHVS, CDR2 FNYEAQ. DNA for the CDR3: TGTGCCAGCAGCTTAGAGGGGGGCACCGGGGAGCTGTTTTTT. Translating it yields CASSLEGGTGELFF. Full variable domain (remainder filled in from reference TRBV7-6 and TRBJ2-2): GAGVSQSPRYKVTKRGQDVALRCDPISGHVSLYWYRQALGQGPEFLTYFNYEAQQDKSGLPNDRFSAERPEGSISTLTIQRTEQRDSAMYRCASSLEGGTGELFFGEGSRLTVL.

In this sample, this clone turned up a few times. This sequence joins TRBV7-2 and TRBJ2-7, with D possibly being TRBD1 (5 bases). CDR1 is SGHTA, CDR2 FQGNSA, per germline. Trimming cost V 1 base and J 2 bases, with 15 bases left between them. The CDR3 covers 16 residues. The CDR3 protein is CASSLVQQVAAYEQYF. Here the CDR3 DNA reads TGTGCCAGCAGCTTAGTCCAACAGGTCGCCGCCTACGAGCAGTACTTC.

The rearrangement joins TRBV27 to TRBJ2-2; D could derive from TRBD1 or TRBD2 (5 bases each). Germline V lookup: CDR1 MNHEY, CDR2 SMNVEV (reference sequence). The length of the CDR3 is 17 residues. Trimming took off 4 bases at V and 2 bases at J, with 17 bases between the two ends. Here the CDR3 DNA reads TGTGCCAGCAGTTGGGCGGGCGGACAATTAAACACCGGGGAGCTGTTTTTT. Translation: CASSWAGGQLNTGELFF.

The V and J genes are TRBV7-2 and TRBJ1-2, with D possibly being TRBD1 (6 bases). The CDR3 contains 13 residues. Germline V gene lookup returns CDR1 SGHTA and CDR2 FQGNSA. The V and J ends lost 4 bases and 7 bases respectively, with 13 bases between them. The CDR3 loop is CASSYTGYGGYTF. DNA of the CDR3: TGTGCCAGCAGCTACACAGGGTATGGTGGCTACACCTTC.

The gene calls are TRBV5-6 and TRBJ2-7; D ambiguous. This CDR3 has 13 amino acids. Germline loops: CDR1 SGHDT, CDR2 YYEEEE. Trimming took 2 bases from V and 2 from J, leaving 8 bases between them. In DNA, the CDR3 is TGTGCCAGCAGCTTCTCCCGAGCCTACGAGCAGTACTTC. It specifies CASSFSRAYEQYF.

This rearrangement joins TRBV11-2 to TRBJ2-7; 8 bases align to TRBD2. The ends lost 0 bases at V and 2 bases at J; junction bases unmatched: 3. Germline CDR1 and CDR2: SGHAT and FQNNGV. The CDR3 consists of 15 residues. The DNA for the CDR3 is TGTGCCAGCAGCTTAGATCGGGAGGGCACCTACGAGCAGTACTTC. This sequence encodes CASSLDREGTYEQYF.

The chain is built from TRBV6-5 and TRBJ2-7, with unresolved D. Trimming left V 1 base short and J 3 bases short, with 7 bases between. The CDR3 contains 13 residues. The germline V gene encodes CDR1 MNHEY and CDR2 SVGAGI. CDR3 in amino acids: CASSYYSGYEQYF. In DNA form, the CDR3 reads TGTGCCAGCAGTTACTACTCGGGCTACGAGCAGTACTTC.

This clone came up a few times. DNA for the CDR3: TGTGCCAGCAGCCCACGTCCGGGACAGGACTACGAGCAGTACTTC. Its protein is CASSPRPGQDYEQYF. The chain is built from TRBV7-2 and TRBJ2-7; TRBD1 matches at 8 bases. CDR3 length: 15 amino acids. V shed 5 bases, J shed 3 bases, and the junction held 9 bases outside the gene matches. From germline, CDR1 is SGHTA and CDR2 FQGNSA.

This clone was counted only a few times. This chain uses TRBV30 with TRBJ1-1; tentatively, D is TRBD1 (6 bases). The V end lost 4 bases, the J end lost 2 bases, and 11 bases lay between the germline ends. Germline values: CDR1 GTSNPN, CDR2 SVGIG (reference sequence). The CDR3 is made up of 13 amino acids. CDR3 coding DNA: TGTGCCTGGACGGACAGCTATAACACTGAAGCTTTCTTT. Translated, it gives CAWTDSYNTEAFF.